The TCR beta chain under discussion was sequenced for a study of Ad26.COV2.S vaccination and SARS-CoV-2 variants (dated by TCRdb to about 2021). The study in broad terms: Vaccine-arm donors came from COV1001, a multicentre, randomized, double-blind, placebo-controlled phase I-IIa trial of Ad26.COV2.S in healthy adults. TCRbeta repertoire sequencing served as the tool for gauging how specific and how broad the SARS-CoV-2-reactive T cell receptors were following Ad26.COV2.S vaccination. Ad26.COV2.S was given intramuscularly at 5x10^10 or 1x10^11 viral particles, as a single shot or as two shots 56 days apart. Trial participants were randomized into five groups of five, in which low-dose or high-dose Ad26.COV2.S was given once or twice, or placebo was given on both occasions. A total of approximately 30 samples were included in the TCR-sequenced set, comprising some 20 Ad26.COV2.S vaccine recipients, 5 placebo recipients and 8 SARS-CoV-2 convalescent individuals. Blinding of investigators to trial group allocation was maintained during experiments and outcome assessment.

The sample's treatment or condition label, in plain terms: over 15 received Ad26.COV2.S at low or high dose, single or two shots; 5 received placebo; per-sample allocation not given. Repertoires of vaccine and placebo recipients were sequenced from samples collected on day 63 after the first injection. Between 29 July and 7 August 2020, Cohort 1b enrolled some 25 adults aged 18-55 years at one site in Boston, USA. As a vaccine, Ad26.COV2.S was a replication-incompetent adenovirus type 26 vector that expressed a prefusion-stabilized SARS-CoV-2 spike protein derived from the original Wuhan strain. The immunoSEQ Assay was the method used to sequence TCRbeta CDR3 regions. After extraction, genomic DNA underwent amplification by bias-controlled multiplex PCR, followed by high-throughput sequencing. Turning to the authors' computational methods: To quantify the absolute abundance of every unique TCRbeta CDR3 region, sequences were collapsed and filtered. T cell fraction was estimated by normalizing TCRbeta template counts to usable DNA, with usable DNA measured through amplification of reference genes found in all nucleated cells. Repertoire TCRs were annotated as SARS-CoV-2-specific when V gene, CDR3 amino acid sequence and J gene were exactly matched to a known reactive TCR set. The reference SARS-CoV-2 TCR set came from MIRA and was filtered for enrichment in COVID-19-positive ImmuneCODE repertoires, removing public or cross-reactive TCRs. Drawing on the MIRA antigens, annotated TCRs were analysed further at the level of specific ORF or position within ORF. Depth was the summed frequency of annotated unique rearrangements, while breadth was defined as annotated unique rearrangements over total unique productive rearrangements. Two-sided Wilcoxon rank-sum tests were used to compare TCR breadth between groups. TCRdb's version of the immuneACCESS table is confined to in-frame rearrangements and falls short of the full clone set. An unresolved V gene accounts for under half of the shortfall where checked; the remainder is of unknown origin. The V and J calls and clone size come from that table; D and trimming were worked out from the DNA. In this sample the table shows about 440,000 clones, around 88% of which occur a single time. Of the sample, roughly 13% is held by the ten largest clones.

Worth noting for this clone: Its antigen target is currently unknown. No much larger clone is present one base from it, and per-base qualities are unavailable.

Trimming takes 5 bases off V and 15 bases off J; junction bases not matched to a gene: 20. The germline V gene (reference sequence) specifies PRHDT as CDR1 and FYEKMQ as CDR2. The CDR3 starts with the cysteine, ends with the phenylalanine, and has 17 residues. The read is trimmed to its CDR3 DNA, 51 bases read in frame from base 1. General conclusions and limits of the study: The authors noted that the TCR breadth and depth analyses may have underestimated total T cell responses. The study was not powered to compare responses between vaccine doses or regimens. Vaccine and placebo recipients had similar non-spike TCR breadth, a finding consistent with the vaccine containing only spike. After vaccination, substantial breadth of spike-specific CD8+ and CD4+ T cell responses was reported. Ad26.COV2.S recipients had higher spike-specific TCR breadth than placebo recipients (P = 0.0014).

Sample: peripheral blood, taken in a trial of Ad26.COV2.S vaccine versus placebo. The TCR originated in a person aged 18 to 65 who received the Ad26.COV2.S COVID-19 vaccine or a placebo. The chain links TRBV13 with TRBJ2-1, and TRBD2 aligns with 12 junction nucleotides. At the DNA level, the sequence is TGTGCCAGCAGCCAACCCGGCCTTGGGACTAGCGGGCTGTCGCGGTTCTTC. Its translation is CASSQPGLGTSGLSRFF.